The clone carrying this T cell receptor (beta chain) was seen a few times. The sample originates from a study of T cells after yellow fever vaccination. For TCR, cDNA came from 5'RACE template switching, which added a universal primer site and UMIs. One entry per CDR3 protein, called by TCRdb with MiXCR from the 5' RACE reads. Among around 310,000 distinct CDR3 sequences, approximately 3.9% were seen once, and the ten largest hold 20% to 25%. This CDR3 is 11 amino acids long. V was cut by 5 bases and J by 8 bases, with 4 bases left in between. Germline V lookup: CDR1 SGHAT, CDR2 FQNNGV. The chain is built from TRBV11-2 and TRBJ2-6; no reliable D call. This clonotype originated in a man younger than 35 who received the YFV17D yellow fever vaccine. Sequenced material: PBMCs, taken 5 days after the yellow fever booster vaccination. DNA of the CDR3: TGTGCCAGCAGCGCACCCAACGTCCTGACTTTC. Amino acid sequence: CASSAPNVLTF. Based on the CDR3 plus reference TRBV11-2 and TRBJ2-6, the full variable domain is EAGVAQSPRYKIIEKRQSVAFWCNPISGHATLYWYQQILGQGPKLLIQFQNNGVVDDSQLPKDRFSAERLKGVDSTLKIQPAKLEDSAVYLCASSAPNVLTFGAGSRLTVL.